Presented here are 16 T cell receptor beta chains from one specimen sequenced in a study of post-analysis software for immune sequencing data (dated by TCRdb to 2013 to 2016). Results and caveats for the whole study, not just this receptor: A few TRBV segments, including TRBV5-6, TRBV5-1 and TRBV20-1, were significantly more frequent in patients than controls.

Their recognized antigens are unknown. Library method: PCR. Sequencer: Illumina HiSeq 2500. To reduce PCR and sequencing biases, unique molecular identifiers were built into the TCR beta cDNA libraries. The public reads were quality trimmed at Q25 with fastp and then assembled into clones with MiXCR by TCRdb, keeping productive beta chains. Rows with a matching CDR3 protein are joined into one entry that keeps the most common DNA and genes. This sample is represented by some 890,000 distinct CDR3 sequences; 53% of them were singletons. The ten top clones hold approximately 4.5% of the sample. Sequenced sample: blood. The receptors were gathered from a girl under 18 with multiple sclerosis.

This clonotype was counted between two and nine times. The V gene is TRBV29-1, the J gene TRBJ2-5, with D possibly TRBD1 on 5 matching bases. The J call is doubtful: the DNA matches TRBJ2-7 better. Germline loops: CDR1 SQVTM, CDR2 ANQGSEA. This CDR3 has 17 amino acids. The CDR3 DNA follows: TGCAGCGTTGAAGATAGGTTCCGGACAACGTCCCCCTACGAGCAGTACTTC. Residues: CSVEDRFRTTSPYEQYF.

The V call is TRBV7-9, the J call TRBJ1-1; D is possibly TRBD1 (6 bases). The CDR3 length is 12 residues. CDR1 is SEHNR and CDR2 is FQNEAQ in the germline V gene (reference sequence). Trimming removed 4 bases at V and 4 bases at J, with 7 bases between. In DNA form, the CDR3 reads TGTGCCAGCAGCTCACAGGGCACTGAAGCTTTCTTT. This sequence encodes CASSSQGTEAFF.

This rearrangement joins TRBV11-2 to TRBJ2-1, with TRBD2 identical over 8 bases. The germline gives CDR1 SGHAT, CDR2 FQNNGV. The V gene end was trimmed by 0 bases and the J gene end by 8 bases; junction bases not matched to a gene: 3. The length of the CDR3 is 14 residues. Here the CDR3 reads CASSLEGGRHEQFF. The CDR3, as DNA: TGTGCCAGCAGCTTAGAAGGCGGGAGGCATGAGCAGTTCTTC.

The chain is built from TRBV7-9 and TRBJ2-7, with TRBD1 identical over 8 bases. This CDR3 has 13 amino acids. The germline CDR1 and CDR2 sequences are SEHNR and FQNEAQ (reference sequence). V dropped 7 bases and J dropped 6; count of bases not matched to a gene: 8. The CDR3 protein is CASTGQGNSEQYF. DNA of the CDR3: TGTGCCAGCACCGGACAGGGTAACAGCGAGCAGTACTTC.

This clonotype was observed a few times. The chain links TRBV15 to TRBJ2-5; tentatively, D is TRBD2 (6 bases). CDR1 LNHNV and CDR2 YYDKDF come from the germline V gene (reference sequence). The V end was cut by 1 base, the J end by 5 bases, with 8 bases between. The CDR3 totals 13 residues. DNA of the CDR3: TGTGCCACCAGCAGAGCGGGGGTTGAGACCCAGTACTTC. Protein sequence: CATSRAGVETQYF.

The chain carries TRBV2 and TRBJ2-1; 16 bases map to TRBD2. The CDR3 extends over 20 amino acids. Losses at the gene ends were 6 bases for V and 0 bases for J; bases not matched to a gene: 11. The V gene's germline CDR1 is SNHLY and CDR2 FYNNEI. The CDR3 sequence: CASRAGTSGGAESSYNEQFF. DNA for the CDR3: TGTGCCAGCAGGGCCGGGACTAGCGGGGGGGCCGAGAGCTCCTACAATGAGCAGTTCTTC. The variable domain in full, completed from reference TRBV2 and TRBJ2-1, reads EPEVTQTPSHQVTQMGQEVILRCVPISNHLYFYWYRQILGQKVEFLVSFYNNEISEKSEIFDDQFSVERPDGSNFTLKIRSTKLEDSAMYFCASRAGTSGGAESSYNEQFFGPGTRLTVL.

Here the CDR3 reads CSARVEGSSYEQYF. For the CDR3, the DNA is TGCAGTGCTAGAGTTGAGGGGTCGTCCTACGAGCAGTACTTC. J is TRBJ2-7 and V is TRBV20-1; D may be TRBD1 or TRBD2 (5 bases each). The CDR3 is 14 amino acids. Germline V gives CDR1 DFQATT, CDR2 SNEGSKA (reference sequence). Trimming cost V 1 base and J 1 base, with 11 bases left between them.

This clonotype came up a few times. The chain carries TRBV20-1 and TRBJ2-3; 12 bases align to TRBD2. Germline V lookup: CDR1 DFQATT, CDR2 SNEGSKA (reference sequence). CDR3 length: 17 residues. V was pared by 3 bases and J by 4 bases, with 11 bases of the junction left unmatched. This CDR3 reads CSASRSLTSGRPDTQYF. The CDR3 coding sequence is TGCAGTGCTAGTCGATCTTTGACTAGCGGGAGACCAGATACGCAGTATTTT.

This clonotype showed up just a few times. This chain connects TRBV12-5 to TRBJ2-4; D is perhaps TRBD1 (6 bases). The DNA end is more similar to TRBJ2-7, so the J call may be wrong. The CDR3 has 15 residues. The V gene's germline CDR1 is LGHNT and CDR2 FRNRAP. The CDR3 DNA is TGTGCTAGTGGTTTGGTACAGGGCGCGGGTTACGAGCAGTACTTC. As protein: CASGLVQGAGYEQYF.

The chain joins TRBV5-1 to TRBJ1-1; D uncertain. The V end lost 0 bases, the J end lost 2 bases, and 17 bases lay between the germline ends. The CDR3 is made up of 17 amino acids. CDR1 and CDR2 from the germline V gene are SGHRS and YFSETQ. The CDR3 coding sequence is TGCGCCAGCAGCTTGGGCCAACCCGGGCGGTTTAACACTGAAGCTTTCTTT. Translated, it gives CASSLGQPGRFNTEAFF.

This sequence joins TRBV12-3 or TRBV12-4 and TRBJ2-5; D gene uncertain. The V end was cut by 1 base, the J end by 11 bases, with 17 bases between. This CDR3 has 14 amino acids. The DNA for the CDR3 is TGTGCCAGCAGTTTAGACGGGCTGCGAGATGAGCAGTACTTC. As protein: CASSLDGLRDEQYF.

The CDR3 region is CSAREEAGGIRQFF. For the CDR3, the DNA is TGCAGTGCTAGAGAGGAAGCGGGAGGTATTCGGCAGTTCTTC. The rearrangement uses TRBV20-1 and TRBJ2-1; 9 bases map to TRBD2. The germline gives CDR1 DFQATT, CDR2 SNEGSKA (reference sequence). Trimming cost V 0 bases and J 12 bases; bases outside gene matches: 9. The CDR3 has 14 amino acids.

The sample holds a few counts of this clonotype. The chain carries TRBV20-1 and TRBJ2-5, with 7 positions matching TRBD2. V lost 0 bases to trimming and J lost 2 bases; unmatched junction nucleotides: 3. The CDR3 is 14 residues long. Looked up from germline, CDR1 is DFQATT and CDR2 is SNEGSKA (reference sequence). CDR3 region: CSARDPGLQETQYF. CDR3 DNA sequence: TGCAGTGCTAGAGATCCGGGACTACAAGAGACCCAGTACTTC.

This chain joins TRBV2 and TRBJ2-3, with D unresolved. The V gene's germline CDR1 is SNHLY and CDR2 FYNNEI. This CDR3 has 14 residues. V shed 10 bases and J shed 2 bases, with 16 bases lying between them. The DNA for the CDR3 is TGTGCCATCCTCCCCCGGCTCTACACAGATACGCAGTATTTT. It yields the protein CAILPRLYTDTQYF. Combining the CDR3 with reference TRBV2 and TRBJ2-3 gives the whole variable domain EPEVTQTPSHQVTQMGQEVILRCVPISNHLYFYWYRQILGQKVEFLVSFYNNEISEKSEIFDDQFSVERPDGSNFTLKIRSTKLEDSAMYFCAILPRLYTDTQYFGPGTRLTVL.

The chain joins TRBV24-1 to TRBJ2-4; D not certain. The J call may be mistaken, given a closer DNA end match to TRBJ2-5. Looked up from germline, CDR1 is KGHDR and CDR2 is SFDVKD. The CDR3 runs 15 residues. The CDR3: CATSDAKGIQETQYF. Written as DNA, the CDR3 is TGTGCCACCAGTGATGCGAAGGGAATACAGGAGACCCAGTACTTC.

CDR3 sequence reads: CAWSVRGAGKLFF. CDR3 in DNA: TGTGCCTGGAGTGTGCGGGGCGCGGGAAAACTGTTTTTT. The chain has TRBV30 and TRBJ1-4; TRBD1 might be the D (5 bases). V dropped 0 bases and J dropped 10 bases, with 12 bases sitting between them. In germline, CDR1 is GTSNPN, CDR2 SVGIG (reference sequence). This CDR3 has 13 residues.